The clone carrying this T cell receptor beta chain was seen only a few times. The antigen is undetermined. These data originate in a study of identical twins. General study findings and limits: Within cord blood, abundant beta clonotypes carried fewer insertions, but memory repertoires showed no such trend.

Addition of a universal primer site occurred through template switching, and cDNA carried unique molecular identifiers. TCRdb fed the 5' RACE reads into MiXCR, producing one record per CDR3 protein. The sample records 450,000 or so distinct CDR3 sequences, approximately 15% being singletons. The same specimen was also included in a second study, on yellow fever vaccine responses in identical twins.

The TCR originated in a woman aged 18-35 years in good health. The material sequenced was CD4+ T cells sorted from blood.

CDR3 sequence (DNA): TGTGCCAGCAGCTACAATGATGAGCAGTTCTTC. It translates to CASSYNDEQFF. This chain connects TRBV7-2 to TRBJ2-1, with D unresolved. Germline loops: CDR1 SGHTA, CDR2 FQGNSA. The CDR3 is 11 residues long. The germline V and J ends were trimmed by 4 bases and 8 bases, with 6 bases remaining between them.